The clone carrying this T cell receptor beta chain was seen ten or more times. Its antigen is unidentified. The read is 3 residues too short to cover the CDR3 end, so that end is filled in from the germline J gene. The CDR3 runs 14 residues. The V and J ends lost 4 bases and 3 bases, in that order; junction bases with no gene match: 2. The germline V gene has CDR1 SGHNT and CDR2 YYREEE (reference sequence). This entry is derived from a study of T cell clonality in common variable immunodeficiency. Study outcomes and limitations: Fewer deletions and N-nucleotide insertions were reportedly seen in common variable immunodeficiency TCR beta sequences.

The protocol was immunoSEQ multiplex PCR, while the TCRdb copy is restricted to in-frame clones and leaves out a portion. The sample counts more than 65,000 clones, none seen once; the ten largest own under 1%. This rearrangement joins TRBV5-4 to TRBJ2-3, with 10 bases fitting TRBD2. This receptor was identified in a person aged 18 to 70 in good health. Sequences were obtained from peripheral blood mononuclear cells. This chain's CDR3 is CASSEGLATDTQYF. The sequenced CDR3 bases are TGTGCCAGCAGCGAGGGACTAGCGACAGATACG.